The TCR beta chain under discussion was sequenced for a study of prognosis after radiotherapy for stage I lung cancer. Whole-study context: The patient group consisted of 10 to 15 men and a handful of women whose ages spanned roughly 50 to 95, median around 74 years.

The study's findings and limits: Patients who went on to get distant metastases had lower Shannon entropy after stereotactic body radiation therapy. Reportedly, metastasis status was linked to differences in TRBV and TRBJ usage frequencies.

Multiplex PCR in two rounds served to amplify TCR beta CDR3 from genomic DNA. Each TRBV and TRBJ gene had its own primer in the first PCR round. It was universal primers that the second PCR round used. TCRdb re-called the multiplex PCR reads through MiXCR, storing one row per CDR3 protein. The repertoire holds about 16,000 distinct CDR3 sequences, with roughly 45% as singletons. A remark on this clonotype: Antigen specificity is unknown.

V was pared by 10 bases and J by 0 bases, with 10 bases between. The CDR3 extends over 13 amino acids. The germline gives CDR1 LNHDA, CDR2 SQIVND (reference sequence). The source was PBMCs, collected before or after stereotactic body radiation therapy (not recorded which). V gene TRBV19 combines with J gene TRBJ2-1; the D gene is possibly TRBD2 (5 bases). The source is a donor aged 50 or older with non-small cell lung cancer. DNA of the CDR3: TGTGCCACGGGTGGGAGCTCCTACAATGAGCAGTTCTTC. This encodes CATGGSSYNEQFF.